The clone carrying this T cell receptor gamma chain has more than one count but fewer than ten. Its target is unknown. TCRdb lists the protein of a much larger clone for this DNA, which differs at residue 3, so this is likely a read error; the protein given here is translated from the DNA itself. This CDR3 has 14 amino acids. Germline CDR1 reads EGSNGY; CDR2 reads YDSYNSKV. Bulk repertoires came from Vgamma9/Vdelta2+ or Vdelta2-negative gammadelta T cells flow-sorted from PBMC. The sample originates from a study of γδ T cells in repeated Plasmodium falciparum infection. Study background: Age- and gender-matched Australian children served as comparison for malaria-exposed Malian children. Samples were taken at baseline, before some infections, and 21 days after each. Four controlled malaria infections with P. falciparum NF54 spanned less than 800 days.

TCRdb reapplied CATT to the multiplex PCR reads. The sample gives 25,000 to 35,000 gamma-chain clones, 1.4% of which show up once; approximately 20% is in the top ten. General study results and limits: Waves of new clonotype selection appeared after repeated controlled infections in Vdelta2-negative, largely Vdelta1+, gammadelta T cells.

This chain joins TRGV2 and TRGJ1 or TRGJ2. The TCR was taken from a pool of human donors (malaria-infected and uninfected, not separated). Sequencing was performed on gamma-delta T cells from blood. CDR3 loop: CAPWDGLVDYKKLF. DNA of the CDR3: TGTGCCCCCTGGGACGGGCTCGTCGATTATAAGAAACTCTTT.